One and the same sample provided the 10 T cell receptor beta chains below, sequenced in a study of blood T cells in healthy people across ages. Combining a sample-barcoded 5' primer with a J-beta primer mix, a second PCR ran for roughly 6 to 12 cycles. TCRdb itself ran the 5' RACE reads through MiXCR, one entry per CDR3 protein. In the table there are 1.5 million to 2 million distinct CDR3 sequences, over 25% of which are singletons. The sequenced material came from blood. Receptors originate from a woman in her 30s in good health.

V gene TRBV19 combines with J gene TRBJ2-7; D gene unclear. Germline values: CDR1 LNHDA, CDR2 SQIVND (reference sequence). V was cut by 0 bases and J by 3 bases, with 9 bases left in between. The CDR3 runs 14 residues. The CDR3 sequence: CASSIDSRRYEQYF. The DNA of the CDR3 is TGTGCCAGTAGTATAGACAGTCGACGCTACGAGCAGTACTTC.

The chain employs TRBV6-2 or TRBV6-3 and TRBJ2-3, with D tentatively TRBD2 (6 bases). Trimming removed 8 bases from V and 0 bases from J, with 12 bases in between. The CDR3 consists of 14 residues. CDR1 is MNHEY, CDR2 SVGEGT, per germline. The CDR3 here is CASGRSGSTDTQYF. The CDR3, as DNA: TGTGCCAGCGGTCGTAGCGGCAGCACAGATACGCAGTATTTT.

The chain joins TRBV5-1 to TRBJ2-7; D may be TRBD1 or TRBD2 (5 bases each). Germline assignment: CDR1 SGHRS and CDR2 YFSETQ. CDR3 size: 15 residues. V lost 0 bases and J lost 5, with 15 bases in between. CDR3 in DNA: TGCGCCAGCAGCTTGGCCGGGACGGATGGAGACGAGCAGTACTTC. The encoded protein is CASSLAGTDGDEQYF.

The V and J genes are TRBV28 and TRBJ2-5; 11 bases agree with TRBD2. Trimming took 5 bases from V and 3 from J; bases not matched to a gene: 5. The CDR3 sequence is 15 residues long. CDR1 is MDHEN and CDR2 is SYDVKM in the germline V gene. The CDR3 is CASSTPLAGEETQYF. CDR3 nucleotide sequence: TGTGCCAGCAGTACCCCACTAGCGGGGGAAGAGACCCAGTACTTC.

Points on this clonotype: This may come from a read error, since a much larger clone is one base off. The chain couples TRBV29-1 to TRBJ2-5; 8 positions match TRBD2. The CDR3 sequence is 15 residues long. From germline, CDR1 is SQVTM and CDR2 ANQGSEA. The CDR3 DNA reads TGCAGCGTTGCATTCAGGCGGGGGGTCCAAGAGACCCGGTACTTC. It specifies CSVAFRRGVQETRYF. Variable domain in full (rest from reference TRBV29-1 and TRBJ2-5): SAVISQKPSRDICQRGTSLTIQCQVDSQVTMMFWYRQQPGQSLTLIATANQGSEATYESGFVIDKFPISRPNLTFSTLTVSNMSPEDSSIYLCSVAFRRGVQETRYFGPGTRLLVL.

This clonotype was seen a single time. This chain joins TRBV24-1 and TRBJ2-3; D unresolved. V was cut by 0 bases and J by 4 bases, with 13 bases left in between. The CDR3 sequence is 16 residues long. Germline loops: CDR1 KGHDR, CDR2 SFDVKD. CDR3 amino acids: CATSDLSAMDPDTQYF. CDR3 coding DNA: TGTGCCACCAGTGATTTGTCCGCCATGGATCCAGATACGCAGTATTTT.

The sample holds a few counts of this clonotype. It may be a read error: a sequence one base away is much more abundant. J is TRBJ2-5 and V is TRBV29-1, with D perhaps given as TRBD1 or TRBD2 (6 bases each). This CDR3 spans 12 amino acids. V was shortened by 4 bases and J by 6 bases, with 12 bases between the two germline ends. CDR1 and CDR2 (germline): SQVTM, ANQGSEA. The CDR3: CSVAEGGQTQYF. CDR3 coding DNA: TGCAGCGTTGCGGAGGGGGGTCAGACCCAGTACTTC.

The chain links TRBV4-1 to TRBJ2-3, with D perhaps assigned TRBD1 or TRBD2 (5 bases each). Germline CDR1 and CDR2: MGHRA and YSYEKL. Trimming took 1 base from V and 7 from J, leaving 9 bases between them. The length of the CDR3 is 13 residues. In nucleotides, the CDR3 is TGCGCCAGCAGCCAAGGGGGGAGCAATACGCAGTATTTT. Residues: CASSQGGSNTQYF.

Many counts were recorded for this clonotype. This chain links TRBV11-2 with TRBJ2-5, with 8 positions matching TRBD2. This CDR3 contains 15 residues. The germline V gene encodes CDR1 SGHAT and CDR2 FQNNGV. Germline trimming cut 2 bases from V and 4 bases from J; bases unmatched to any gene: 6. Here the CDR3 reads CASSLLGLAGETQYF. CDR3 nucleotides: TGTGCCAGCAGCTTATTAGGGCTAGCGGGAGAGACCCAGTACTTC.

V usage is TRBV18 and J usage is TRBJ2-3, with D maybe TRBD1 (6 bases). Germline lookup yields CDR1 KGHSH and CDR2 LQKENI. V dropped 3 bases and J dropped 5 bases, with 6 bases sitting between them. The CDR3 consists of 12 residues. The CDR3 is CASSPGQDTQYF. Written as DNA, the CDR3 is TGTGCCAGCTCACCGGGACAAGATACGCAGTATTTT.